The clone carrying this T cell receptor (beta chain) was observed a handful of times. Following RNA extraction, reverse transcription yielded cDNA that acted as the sequencing template. TCRdb's copy holds only in-frame clones and misses some; the assay was immunoSEQ multiplex PCR. The data hold about 100,000 clones, with roughly three fifths observed a single time. Treatment given: oral pan-JAK inhibitor, 5-10 mg twice daily. This specimen comes from a study of CD8+ T cells in alopecia areata. Whole-study context: Dosing spanned 6 to 18 months on tofacitinib, then 6 months off drug.

CDR1 and CDR2 from the germline V gene are SEHNR and FQNEAQ (reference sequence). CDR3 length: 13 amino acids. Trimming took 2 bases from V and 5 from J, leaving 9 bases between them. The material sequenced was CD8+ T cells sorted from blood, taken at roughly week 55, from a patient treated with tofacitinib. The receptor comes from a human donor with alopecia areata. J is TRBJ1-2 and V is TRBV7-9; no reliable D call. The CDR3 loop is CASSLSSSYGYTF. As DNA, the CDR3 is TGTGCCAGCAGCTTATCCAGCAGTTATGGCTACACCTTC.